This T cell receptor beta chain derives from a study of blood T cell repertoires in COVID-19. Overall study: Samples representing acute and convalescent COVID-19 were sourced from the United States, Italy and Spain.

Note on this clone: One junction end disagrees with the germline gene, perhaps due to a read error. Other DNA sequences of this sample code for an identical CDR3.

Germline V gives CDR1 SGHTA, CDR2 FQGNSA. This CDR3 contains 14 residues. In the authors' workflow: Amplified reference gene primers provided the basis for estimating nucleated cell counts. The method was immunoSEQ multiplex PCR; TCRdb's version includes in-frame clones alone and lacks a portion of them. That table furnishes V, J and clone size, whereas the DNA furnished D and trimming. The table includes under 200,000 clones, around four fifths detected once. The clonotype was recovered from a woman of 80 years or more with COVID-19, enrolled during active disease. The V gene is TRBV7-2, the J gene TRBJ2-7; D might be TRBD1 (6 bases). The sequenced sample was peripheral blood. The CDR3 DNA is TGTGCTAGCAGCGTAGTAGGGGGTCGCCTCGAGCAGTACTTC. It encodes CASSVVGGRLEQYF.